This T cell receptor (beta chain) was recorded in a study of T cell responses to AZD1222 COVID-19 vaccine. Whether given at about 4 or about 12 weeks, second doses were pooled. The CDR3 runs 19 residues. V shed 5 bases and J shed 5 bases, with 27 bases lying between them. Germline CDR1 and CDR2: SGHAT and FQNNGV. Only in-frame clones appear in the TCRdb table, and some are missing; sequencing was by immunoSEQ multiplex PCR. Seen here are approximately 150,000 clones, about 90% observed once, and the top ten hold about 6.5%. The genes are TRBV11-2 and TRBJ2-2; D perhaps matches TRBD1 (6 bases). This clonotype was obtained from an adult who received the AZD1222 COVID-19 vaccine. Sample: peripheral blood, taken 28 days after the second AZD1222 dose. In nucleotides, the CDR3 is TGTGCCAGCAGCCCTGGGACAATTCTGGGTTGGGGAAATACCGGGGAGCTGTTTTTT. It encodes CASSPGTILGWGNTGELFF.